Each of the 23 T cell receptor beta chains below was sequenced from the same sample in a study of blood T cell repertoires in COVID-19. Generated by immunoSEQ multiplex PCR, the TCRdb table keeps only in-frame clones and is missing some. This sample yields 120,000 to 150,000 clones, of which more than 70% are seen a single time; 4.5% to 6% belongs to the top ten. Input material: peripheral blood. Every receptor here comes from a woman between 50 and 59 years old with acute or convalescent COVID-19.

CDR3 DNA: TGTGCCAGCCCAAATACAGCCCTCCAAAAGCACCTGGTAAGTGTCAACGTCCTGACTTTC. Residues: CASPNTALQKHLVSVNVLTF. The rearrangement joins TRBV11-3 to TRBJ2-6; D gene ambiguous. From germline, CDR1 is SGHNT and CDR2 YENEEA. V was trimmed by 8 bases and J by 9 bases, leaving 35 bases between them. The CDR3 is 20 amino acids.

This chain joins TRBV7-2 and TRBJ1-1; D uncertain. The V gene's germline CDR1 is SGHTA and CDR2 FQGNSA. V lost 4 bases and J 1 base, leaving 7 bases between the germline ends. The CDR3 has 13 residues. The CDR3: CASSSGRNTEAFF. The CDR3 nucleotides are TGTGCCAGCAGCTCGGGAAGGAACACTGAAGCTTTCTTT.

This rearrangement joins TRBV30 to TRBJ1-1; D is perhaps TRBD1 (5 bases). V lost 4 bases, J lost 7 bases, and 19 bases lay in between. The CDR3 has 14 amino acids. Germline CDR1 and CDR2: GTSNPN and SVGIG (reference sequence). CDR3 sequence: CAWNSGPSTGEAFF. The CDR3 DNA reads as TGTGCCTGGAATTCGGGCCCCTCTACAGGTGAAGCTTTCTTT.

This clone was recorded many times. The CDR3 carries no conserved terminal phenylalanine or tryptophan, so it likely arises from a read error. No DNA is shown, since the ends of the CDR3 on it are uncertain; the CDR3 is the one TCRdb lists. CDR3 loop: CASSARDSPRTQL. This sequence joins TRBV7-3 and TRBJ2-7; TRBD2 is the table's D call and was not checked against the DNA. Germline V gives CDR1 SGHTA, CDR2 FQGTGA. The CDR3 length equals 13 residues, ends included.

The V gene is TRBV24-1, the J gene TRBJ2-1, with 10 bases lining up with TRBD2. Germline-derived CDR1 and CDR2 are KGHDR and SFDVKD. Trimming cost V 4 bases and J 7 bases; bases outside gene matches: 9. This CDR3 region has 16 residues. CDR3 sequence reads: CATSDSRAGGMNEQFF. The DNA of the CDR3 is TGTGCCACCAGTGACTCTAGAGCGGGGGGGATGAATGAGCAGTTCTTC.

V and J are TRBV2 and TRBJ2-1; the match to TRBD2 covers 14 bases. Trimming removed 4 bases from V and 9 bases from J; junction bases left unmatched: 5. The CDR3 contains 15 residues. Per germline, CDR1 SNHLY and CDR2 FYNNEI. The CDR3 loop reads CASSGTSGGWGEQFF. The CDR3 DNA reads TGTGCCAGCAGTGGGACTAGCGGGGGGTGGGGTGAGCAGTTCTTC.

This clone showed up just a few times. In DNA, the CDR3 is TGTGCCAGCTCACCGTCGGCGGACAGGTCTTTCCCCCTCCACTTT. Translating gives CASSPSADRSFPLHF. The chain employs TRBV18 and TRBJ1-6, with TRBD1 matching 7 bases. The CDR3 is made up of 15 amino acids. The germline V gene has CDR1 KGHSH and CDR2 LQKENI. V trimming: 3 bases; J trimming: 13 bases; junction bases outside the gene matches: 12.

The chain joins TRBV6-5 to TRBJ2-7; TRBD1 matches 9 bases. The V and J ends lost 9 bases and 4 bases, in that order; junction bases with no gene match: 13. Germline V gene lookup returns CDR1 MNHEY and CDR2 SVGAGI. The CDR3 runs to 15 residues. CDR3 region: CASTAGTGRSYEQYF. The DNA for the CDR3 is TGTGCCAGTACCGCCGGGACAGGGAGGTCGTACGAGCAGTACTTC.

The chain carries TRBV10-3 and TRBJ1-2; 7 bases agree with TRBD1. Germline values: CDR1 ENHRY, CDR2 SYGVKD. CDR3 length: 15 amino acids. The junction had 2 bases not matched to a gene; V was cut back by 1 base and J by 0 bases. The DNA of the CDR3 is TGTGCCATCAGTGAGTTAACAGGGGCTAACTATGGCTACACCTTC. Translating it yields CAISELTGANYGYTF.

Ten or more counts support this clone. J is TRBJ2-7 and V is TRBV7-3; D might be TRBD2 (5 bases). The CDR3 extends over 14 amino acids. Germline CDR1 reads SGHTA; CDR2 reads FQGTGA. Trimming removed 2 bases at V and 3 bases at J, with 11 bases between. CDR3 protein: CASSLRGKGYEQYF. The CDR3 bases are TGTGCCAGCAGCTTACGAGGGAAGGGCTACGAGCAGTACTTC. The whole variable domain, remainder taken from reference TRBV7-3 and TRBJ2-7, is GAGVSQTPSNKVTEKGKYVELRCDPISGHTALYWYRQSLGQGPEFLIYFQGTGAADDSGLPNDRFFAVRPEGSVSTLKIQRTERGDSAVYLCASSLRGKGYEQYFGPGTRLTVT.

CDR3 sequence reads: CASSQEGSSLGYTF. The CDR3 DNA reads TGCGCCAGCAGCCAAGAGGGGAGCTCTTTAGGCTACACCTTC. The chain combines TRBV4-3 with TRBJ1-2; D is unresolved. The CDR3 spans 14 residues. Germline values: CDR1 LGHNA, CDR2 YSLEER. The V end lost 0 bases, the J end lost 8 bases, and 13 bases lay between the germline ends.

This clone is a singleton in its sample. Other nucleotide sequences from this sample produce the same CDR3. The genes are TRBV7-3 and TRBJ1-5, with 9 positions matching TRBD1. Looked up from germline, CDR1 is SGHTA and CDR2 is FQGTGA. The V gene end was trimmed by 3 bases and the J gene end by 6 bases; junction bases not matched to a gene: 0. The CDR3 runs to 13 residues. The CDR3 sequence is CASSLDRGQPQHF. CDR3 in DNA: TGTGCCAGCAGCTTGGACAGGGGTCAGCCCCAGCATTTT.

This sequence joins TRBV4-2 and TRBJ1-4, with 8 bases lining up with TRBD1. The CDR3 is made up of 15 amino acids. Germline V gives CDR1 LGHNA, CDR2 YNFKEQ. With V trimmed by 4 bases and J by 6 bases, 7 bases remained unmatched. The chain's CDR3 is CASSLLQGVDEKLFF. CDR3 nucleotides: TGTGCCAGCAGCCTCCTACAGGGGGTGGATGAAAAACTGTTTTTT.

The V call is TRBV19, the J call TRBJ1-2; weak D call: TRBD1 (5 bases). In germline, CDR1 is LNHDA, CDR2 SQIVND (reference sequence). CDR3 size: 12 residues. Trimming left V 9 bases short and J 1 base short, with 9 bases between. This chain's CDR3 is CASGGNNYGYTF. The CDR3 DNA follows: TGTGCCAGCGGGGGAAATAACTATGGCTACACCTTC. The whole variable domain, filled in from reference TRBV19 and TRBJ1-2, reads DGGITQSPKYLFRKEGQNVTLSCEQNLNHDAMYWYRQDPGQGLRLIYYSQIVNDFQKGDIAEGYSVSREKKESFPLTVTSAQKNPTAFYLCASGGNNYGYTFGSGTRLTVV.

In DNA form, the CDR3 reads TGCGCCAGCAGCCGGACAGGGGGCGATGAAAAACTGTTTTTT. Residues: CASSRTGGDEKLFF. The chain recombines TRBV5-1 with TRBJ1-4; 11 nucleotides agree with TRBD1. Germline assignment: CDR1 SGHRS and CDR2 YFSETQ. V gave up 4 bases and J gave up 6 bases; unmatched junction bases: 2. The length of the CDR3 is 14 residues.

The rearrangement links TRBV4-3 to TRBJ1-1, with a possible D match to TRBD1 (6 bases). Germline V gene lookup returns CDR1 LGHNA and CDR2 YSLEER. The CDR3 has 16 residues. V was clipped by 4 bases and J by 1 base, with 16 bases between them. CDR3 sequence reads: CASSREPTGTNTEAFF. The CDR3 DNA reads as TGCGCCAGCAGCCGTGAACCAACAGGGACGAACACTGAAGCTTTCTTT.

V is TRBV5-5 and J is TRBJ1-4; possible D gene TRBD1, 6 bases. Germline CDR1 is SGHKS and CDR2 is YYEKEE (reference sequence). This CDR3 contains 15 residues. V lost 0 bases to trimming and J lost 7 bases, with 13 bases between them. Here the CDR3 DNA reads TGTGCCAGCAGCTTGGCGGGGGGCGCAGGTGAAAAACTGTTTTTT. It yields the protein CASSLAGGAGEKLFF. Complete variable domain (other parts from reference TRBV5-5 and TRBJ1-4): DAGVTQSPTHLIKTRGQQVTLRCSPISGHKSVSWYQQVLGQGPQFIFQYYEKEERGRGNFPDRFSARQFPNYSSELNVNALLLGDSALYLCASSLAGGAGEKLFFGSGTQLSVL.

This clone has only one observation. DNA of the CDR3: TGTGCCAGCAGTGAGGGACTAGCTGATACGCAGTATTTT. Its protein product is CASSEGLADTQYF. This chain uses TRBV6-1 with TRBJ2-3, with 9 nucleotides matching TRBD2. Unmatched junction bases numbered 1, after V lost 3 bases and J lost 6 bases. Looked up from germline, CDR1 is MNHNS and CDR2 is SASEGT. This CDR3 is built from 13 residues.

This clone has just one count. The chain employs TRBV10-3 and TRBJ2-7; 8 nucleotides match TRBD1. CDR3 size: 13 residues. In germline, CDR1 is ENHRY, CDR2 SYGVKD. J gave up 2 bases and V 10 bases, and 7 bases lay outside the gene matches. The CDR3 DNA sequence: TGTGCCACCGGACAGGGTATAACCTACGAGCAGTACTTC. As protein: CATGQGITYEQYF.

The CDR3 DNA sequence: TGTGCCAGCAGCCCGGGACAGGCGCACTACGAGCAGTACTTC. Translated: CASSPGQAHYEQYF. The chain is built from TRBV7-2 and TRBJ2-7, with TRBD1 matching over 8 bases. J lost 3 bases, V lost 5 bases, and 6 bases had no gene match. Germline V gives CDR1 SGHTA, CDR2 FQGNSA. CDR3 size: 14 residues.

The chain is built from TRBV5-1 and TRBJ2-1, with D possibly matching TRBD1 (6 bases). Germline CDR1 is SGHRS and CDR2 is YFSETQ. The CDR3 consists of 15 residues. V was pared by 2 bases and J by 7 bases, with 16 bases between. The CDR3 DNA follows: TGCGCCAGCAGCTTACAGGGTTCCCAATCTAATGAGCAGTTCTTC. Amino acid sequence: CASSLQGSQSNEQFF.

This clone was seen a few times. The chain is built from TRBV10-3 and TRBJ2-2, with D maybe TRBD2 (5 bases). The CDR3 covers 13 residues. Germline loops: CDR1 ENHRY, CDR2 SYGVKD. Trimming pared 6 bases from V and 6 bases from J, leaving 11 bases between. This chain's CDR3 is CAIRSEEPGELFF. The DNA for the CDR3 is TGTGCCATCAGGTCGGAGGAACCCGGGGAGCTGTTTTTT.

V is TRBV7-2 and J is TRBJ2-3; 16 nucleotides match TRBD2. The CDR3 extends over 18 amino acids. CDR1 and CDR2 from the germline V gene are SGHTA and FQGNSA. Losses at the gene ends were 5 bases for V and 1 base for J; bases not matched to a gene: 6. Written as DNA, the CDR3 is TGTGCCAGCAGCCCCCCGGGACTAGCGGGGGGGGGCACAGATACGCAGTATTTT. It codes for CASSPPGLAGGGTDTQYF.